This is a list of T cell receptor beta chains from one sample in a study of shared clonotypes between healthy human individuals. The protocol was immunoSEQ multiplex PCR, while the TCRdb copy is restricted to in-frame clones and leaves out a portion. Found here are about 2.1 million clones, about 94% of them singletons; the top ten hold 1.5% to 2%. The specimen sequenced was naive CD8+ T cells from PBMCs. The receptors shown here come from a man younger than 30 in good health. Some clones in this sample may be carry-over from other donors' samples. Each CDR3 is given with its conserved first and last residue. D genes are given only for firm matches. Clone size is not always given. Where it is, it says once, few, many or a class for expanded clones.

>TRBJ1-1|TRBV28|NA|NA
CASSFRGSEAFF
TGTGCCAGCAGTTTCCGGGGCTCGGAAGCTTTCTTT
>TRBJ2-3|TRBV27|NA|NA
CASSPPGTDTQYF
TGTGCCAGCAGTCCCCCGGGCACAGATACGCAGTATTTT
>TRBJ2-1|TRBV7-9|NA|NA
CASSLAIDEQFF
TGTGCCAGCAGCTTAGCGATAGACGAGCAGTTCTTC
>TRBJ2-7|TRBV28|NA|TRBD2
CASSYKAGVPYEQYF
TGTGCCAGCAGTTACAAAGCGGGAGTCCCCTACGAGCAGTACTTC
>TRBJ2-1|TRBV6-5|NA|NA
CASSWDGDNEQFF
TGTGCCAGCAGTTGGGACGGAGACAATGAGCAGTTCTTC
>TRBJ2-1|TRBV6-1|NA|TRBD2
CASGDRDYHNEQFF
TGTGCCAGCGGCGACCGGGACTACCACAATGAGCAGTTCTTC
>TRBJ2-7|TRBV6-5|NA|NA
CASRKHDSTYEQYF
TGTGCCAGCAGGAAACACGACAGCACCTACGAGCAGTACTTC
>TRBJ1-1|TRBV11-2|NA|NA
CASSKPGDEAFF
TGTGCCAGCAGCAAACCCGGGGACGAAGCTTTCTTT
>TRBJ2-2|TRBV5-1|NA|TRBD2
CASSPGLAGAVYTGELFF
TGCGCCAGCAGCCCGGGACTAGCGGGAGCGGTGTACACCGGGGAGCTGTTTTTT
>TRBJ2-5|TRBV30|NA|NA
CALTVAGWEETQYF
TGTGCCCTCACGGTCGCAGGGTGGGAAGAGACCCAGTACTTC
>TRBJ2-5|TRBV7-9|NA|TRBD1
CASSLAGTGVLETQYF
TGTGCCAGCAGCTTGGCGGGGACAGGGGTTCTAGAGACCCAGTACTTC
>TRBJ2-3|TRBV10-2|once|TRBD1
CASLGQGSTDTQYF
TGCGCCAGCCTGGGACAGGGGTCCACAGATACGCAGTATTTT
>TRBJ1-2|TRBV28|NA|NA
CASSPIGKDYGYTF
TGTGCCAGCAGTCCTATCGGAAAAGACTATGGCTACACCTTC
>TRBJ2-7|TRBV11-2|NA|TRBD1
CASSFTGGTYEQYF
TGTGCCAGCAGCTTTACAGGGGGAACCTACGAGCAGTACTTC
>TRBJ1-4|TRBV19|NA|NA
CATIAEGGEKLFF
TGTGCCACAATAGCAGAAGGTGGTGAAAAACTGTTTTTT
>TRBJ2-1|TRBV15|NA|NA
CATSRVWSGGGREDEQFF
TGTGCCACCAGCAGAGTTTGGTCCGGAGGGGGTAGAGAAGATGAGCAGTTCTTC
>TRBJ2-1|TRBV27|NA|TRBD2
CASRPYTAGGIGGEQFF
TGTGCCAGCAGACCATATACAGCGGGAGGGATAGGCGGTGAGCAGTTCTTC
>TRBJ2-7|TRBV27|NA|NA
CASSLSPGLMYEQYF
TGTGCCAGCAGTTTATCCCCAGGGTTGATGTACGAGCAGTACTTC
>TRBJ1-2|TRBV4-1|once|NA
CASSQAGARRGYTF
TGCGCCAGCAGCCAGGCAGGGGCTCGACGTGGCTACACCTTC
>TRBJ2-6|TRBV7-9|NA|NA
CASSLPVSSAGANVLTF
TGTGCCAGCAGCCTGCCCGTGTCTAGTGCTGGGGCCAACGTCCTGACTTTC
>TRBJ2-4|TRBV28|once|NA
CASSLGALKSDIQYF
TGTGCCAGCAGCCTGGGCGCACTCAAGTCGGACATTCAGTACTTC
>TRBJ2-7|TRBV9|once|NA
CASSAGTPTWEQYF
TGTGCCAGCAGCGCTGGGACTCCCACCTGGGAGCAGTACTTC
>TRBJ2-7|TRBV29-1|NA|NA
CSVVAGPYEQYF
TGCAGCGTTGTGGCGGGTCCCTACGAGCAGTACTTC
>TRBJ2-1|TRBV19|NA|TRBD2
CASSIDRGTRAYNEQFF
TGTGCCAGTAGTATAGATCGGGGGACTAGAGCTTACAATGAGCAGTTCTTC
>TRBJ1-4|TRBV28|NA|TRBD1
CASSFLSTGGEHEKLFF
TGTGCCAGCAGTTTTCTCTCGACAGGGGGTGAACATGAAAAACTGTTTTTT
>TRBJ2-1|TRBV4-1|NA|TRBD2
CASSQINRREGSYNEQFF
TGCGCCAGCAGCCAAATCAACCGACGGGAGGGGTCCTACAATGAGCAGTTCTTC
>TRBJ2-1|TRBV27|NA|NA
CASSLRGGGNEQFF
TGTGCCAGCAGTCTAAGGGGGGGAGGTAATGAGCAGTTCTTC
>TRBJ1-4|TRBV28|NA|TRBD1
CASSYPTGEGEKLFF
TGTGCCAGCAGTTACCCTACAGGGGAAGGTGAAAAACTGTTTTTT
>TRBJ1-2|TRBV27|NA|NA
CASSPKPGTSTGYTF
TGTGCCAGCAGTCCGAAACCAGGGACTTCGACCGGCTACACCTTC
>TRBJ1-2|TRBV19|NA|NA
CASSIGQFYGYTF
TGTGCCAGTAGTATCGGTCAGTTCTATGGCTACACCTTC
>TRBJ2-2|TRBV19|NA|NA
CASSIVREVPGELFF
TGTGCCAGTAGTATAGTCCGTGAGGTCCCCGGGGAGCTGTTTTTT
>TRBJ2-4|TRBV11-2|NA|NA
CASSRGTQLAKNIQYF
TGTGCCAGCAGCCGGGGGACACAGTTAGCCAAAAACATTCAGTACTTC
>TRBJ1-2|TRBV11-2|once|NA
CASSLMGADYGYTF
TGTGCCAGCAGCTTAATGGGGGCGGACTATGGCTACACCTTC
>TRBJ2-7|TRBV14|NA|TRBD2
CASSQHSGNTYEQYF
TGTGCCAGCAGCCAGCATAGCGGGAATACTTACGAGCAGTACTTC
>TRBJ2-1|TRBV5-1|NA|TRBD1
CASRPGQGHNEQFF
TGCGCCAGCCGGCCGGGACAGGGACATAATGAGCAGTTCTTC
>TRBJ1-1|TRBV15|NA|NA
CATSRDRGRLTEAFF
TGTGCCACCAGCAGAGATCGCGGGCGCCTGACTGAAGCTTTCTTT
>TRBJ2-5|TRBV19|NA|NA
CASSISLREKETQYF
TGTGCCAGTAGTATTAGTTTGAGGGAGAAAGAGACCCAGTACTTC
>TRBJ1-5|TRBV6-5|NA|TRBD1
CASSYGVSGGQPQHF
TGTGCCAGCAGTTACGGGGTCTCAGGGGGACAGCCCCAGCATTTT
>TRBJ1-2|TRBV7-6|NA|NA
CASSLGAETVLGYTF
TGTGCCAGCAGCTTAGGAGCGGAAACAGTCCTTGGCTACACCTTC
>TRBJ2-1|TRBV1|once|NA
CTSSQDGGGEQFF
TGCACCAGCAGCCAAGACGGGGGAGGCGAGCAGTTCTTC